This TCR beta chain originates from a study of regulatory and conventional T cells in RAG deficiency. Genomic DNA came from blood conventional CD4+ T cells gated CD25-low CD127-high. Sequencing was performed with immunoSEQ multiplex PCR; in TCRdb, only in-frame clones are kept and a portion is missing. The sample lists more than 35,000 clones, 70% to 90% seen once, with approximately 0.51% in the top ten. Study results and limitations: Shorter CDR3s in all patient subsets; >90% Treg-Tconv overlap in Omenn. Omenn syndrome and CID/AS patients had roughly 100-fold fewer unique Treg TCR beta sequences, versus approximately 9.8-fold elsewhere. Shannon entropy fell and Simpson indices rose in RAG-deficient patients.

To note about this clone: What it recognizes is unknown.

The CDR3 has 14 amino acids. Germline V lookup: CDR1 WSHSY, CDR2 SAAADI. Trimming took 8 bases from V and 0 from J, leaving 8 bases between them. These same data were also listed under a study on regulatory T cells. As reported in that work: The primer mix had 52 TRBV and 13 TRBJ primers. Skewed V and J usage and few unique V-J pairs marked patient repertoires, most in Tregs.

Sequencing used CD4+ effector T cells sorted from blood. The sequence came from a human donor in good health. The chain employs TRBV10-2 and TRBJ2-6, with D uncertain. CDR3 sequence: CASEGGSGANVLTF. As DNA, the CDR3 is TGCGCCAGCGAAGGTGGCTCTGGGGCCAACGTCCTGACTTTC.